One and the same sample provided the 2 T cell receptor beta chains below, sequenced in a study of blood T cell repertoires in COVID-19. Only in-frame clones appear in the TCRdb table, and some are missing; sequencing was by immunoSEQ multiplex PCR. The table includes around 25,000 clones, 75% to 90% detected once. Sequencing input: peripheral blood. All receptors come from a human donor in a cohort sampled during active COVID-19.

The chain combines TRBV10-1 with TRBJ2-7; a possible D gene is TRBD1 (5 bases). V was cut by 4 bases and J by 5 bases, with 6 bases left in between. CDR3 size: 11 residues. In germline, CDR1 is WNHNN, CDR2 SYGVQD (reference sequence). The CDR3 DNA reads TGCGCCAGCAGTGCAGGGAACGAGCAGTACTTC. This encodes CASSAGNEQYF.

The chain joins TRBV7-2 to TRBJ2-3; 7 bases are a match to TRBD2. The junction had 3 bases not matched to a gene; V was cut back by 1 base and J by 2 bases. This CDR3 contains 15 residues. Germline lookup yields CDR1 SGHTA and CDR2 FQGNSA. CDR3 region: CASSLGLATTDTQYF. The CDR3 DNA sequence: TGTGCCAGCAGCTTAGGACTAGCCACCACAGATACGCAGTATTTT.